This is a list of T cell receptor beta chains from one sample in a study of blood T cells in healthy people across ages. TCRdb fed the 5' RACE reads into MiXCR, producing one record per CDR3 protein. The data hold hundreds of thousands of distinct CDR3 sequences, with approximately 29% observed a single time. Source material: blood. These receptors were collected from a woman older than 75 in good health. The CDR3 runs from the conserved cysteine through the conserved F or W. Each record gives: V gene, D gene, J gene, CDR3 protein. D genes are given only for firm matches.

TRBV28	-	TRBJ2-7	CASSLWEDEQYF
TRBV11-2	-	TRBJ2-5	CASSLSLTGQETQYF
TRBV7-6	TRBD1	TRBJ2-1	CASSFRQGANNEQFF
TRBV5-1	-	TRBJ1-1	CASSLGVRLNTEAFF
TRBV12-3/TRBV12-4	-	TRBJ2-3	CASSWGSPLSTDTQYF
TRBV30	TRBD1	TRBJ2-4	CAWTAGDRIAKNIQYF
TRBV18	-	TRBJ2-7	CASSPQGGHYEQYF
TRBV7-7	TRBD2	TRBJ2-7	CASSPLAGGEQYF
TRBV4-1	-	TRBJ1-1	CASSQEGRGGWTEAFF
TRBV3-1	-	TRBJ1-5	CASSHPGADHPQHF
TRBV10-3	-	TRBJ1-5	CAISEYRDSNQPQHF
TRBV7-6	TRBD1	TRBJ2-1	CASSLVWTGENNEQFF
TRBV7-2	TRBD2	TRBJ2-5	CASSLGGGIQETQYF
TRBV7-9	-	TRBJ2-1	CAGSPAGNEQFF
TRBV7-9	-	TRBJ2-3	CASGHTDTQYF
TRBV19	TRBD2	TRBJ2-5	CAGSKVLAGAGETQYF
TRBV5-8	-	TRBJ2-7	CASSGQGSHTYEQYF
TRBV28	-	TRBJ2-7	CASSSPQYEQYF
TRBV6-5	-	TRBJ2-3	CASSLRDVGDTQYF
TRBV10-3	-	TRBJ1-2	CAISALPENYGYTF
TRBV6-5	-	TRBJ2-1	CASSYRLANNEQFF
TRBV30	-	-	CAWSVRPPLRETQYF
TRBV12-3/TRBV12-4	TRBD1	TRBJ2-7	CASSSNRDRGEQYF
TRBV9	TRBD2	TRBJ2-5	CASSVTRGGETQYF
TRBV30	-	TRBJ2-7	CAWRSGTTYEQYF
TRBV6-1	-	TRBJ2-1	CASTPREDEQFF
TRBV18	-	TRBJ2-4	CASSDIGIQYF
TRBV7-2	-	TRBJ2-1	CASSSGQIGIHEQFF
TRBV2	-	TRBJ1-5	CASSKSGASNQPQHF
TRBV11-2	TRBD1	TRBJ2-7	CASSLAGTAGREQYF
TRBV6-1	-	TRBJ1-1	CTSSGRVWTEAFF
TRBV6-5	-	TRBJ1-2	CASSFYPRGALGGYTF
TRBV6-5	-	TRBJ2-5	CASSYIGRQETQYF
TRBV7-9	-	TRBJ2-5	CASSLAQNQETQYF
TRBV12-3/TRBV12-4	-	TRBJ2-1	CASSLGGAGPEQFF
TRBV10-3	TRBD1	TRBJ2-7	CAIPDRDPEQYF
TRBV20-1	-	TRBJ1-5	CSARPREGGHSNQPQHF
TRBV7-3	-	TRBJ2-2	CASSSTGGGTGELFF
TRBV4-2	TRBD1	TRBJ1-2	CASSLNPGTGGYGYTF
TRBV7-2	-	TRBJ1-5	CASSLRSGARQPQHF
TRBV13	-	TRBJ2-1	CASSLGRGYSYNEQFF
TRBV7-2	-	TRBJ2-3	CASSLNALSTDTQYF
TRBV6-6	TRBD1	TRBJ1-1	CASSYPTGGTEAFF
TRBV20-1	TRBD1	TRBJ2-1	CSAMPGQGAREQFF
TRBV2	-	TRBJ1-1	CASSEGARTEAFF
TRBV4-2	-	TRBJ1-5	CASSLGTGGDQPQHF
TRBV20-1	-	TRBJ1-2	CSAVPENYGYTF
TRBV6-2/TRBV6-3	-	TRBJ2-6	CASSRALDYPGSGANVLTF
TRBV20-1	-	TRBJ2-6	CSARDLLIPGANVLTF
TRBV3-1	-	TRBJ2-3	CASSQRGGGVQADTQYF
TRBV5-5	-	TRBJ1-5	CASSLEYGRGQPQHF
TRBV9	-	TRBJ1-1	CASSVGRGWNTEAFF
TRBV12-3/TRBV12-4	-	TRBJ1-1	CASSLLAGTEAFF
TRBV20-1	-	-	CSARDRAAYEQYF
TRBV7-8	-	TRBJ2-7	CASSLAGWSYEQYF